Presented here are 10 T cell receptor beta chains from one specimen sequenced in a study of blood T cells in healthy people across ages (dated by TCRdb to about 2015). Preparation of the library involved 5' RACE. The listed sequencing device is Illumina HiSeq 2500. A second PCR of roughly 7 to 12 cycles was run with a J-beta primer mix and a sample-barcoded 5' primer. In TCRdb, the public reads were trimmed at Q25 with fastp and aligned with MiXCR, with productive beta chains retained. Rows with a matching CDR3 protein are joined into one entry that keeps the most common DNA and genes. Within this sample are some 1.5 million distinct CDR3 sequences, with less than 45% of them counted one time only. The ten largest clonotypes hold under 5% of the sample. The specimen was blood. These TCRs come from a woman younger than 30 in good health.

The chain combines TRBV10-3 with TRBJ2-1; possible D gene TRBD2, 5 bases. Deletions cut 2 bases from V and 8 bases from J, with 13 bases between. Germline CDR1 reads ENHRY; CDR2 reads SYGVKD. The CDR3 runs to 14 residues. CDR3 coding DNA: TGTGCCATCAGTGAGGCCGGGGTAGTAGATGAGCAGTTCTTC. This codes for CAISEAGVVDEQFF.

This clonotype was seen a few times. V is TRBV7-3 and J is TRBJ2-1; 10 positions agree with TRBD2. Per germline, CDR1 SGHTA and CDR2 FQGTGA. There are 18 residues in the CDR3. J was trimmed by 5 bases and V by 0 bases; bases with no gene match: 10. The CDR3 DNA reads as TGTGCCAGCAGCTTAACCCCCTCTCTAGCGGGGGAAGACAATGAGCAGTTCTTC. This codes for CASSLTPSLAGEDNEQFF.

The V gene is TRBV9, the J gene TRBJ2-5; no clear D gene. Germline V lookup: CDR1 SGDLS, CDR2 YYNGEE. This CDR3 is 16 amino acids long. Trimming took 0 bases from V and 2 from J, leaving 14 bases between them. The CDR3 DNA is TGTGCCAGCAGCGTAGGCGGTTTTGCGCCTCAAGAGACCCAGTACTTC. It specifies CASSVGGFAPQETQYF.

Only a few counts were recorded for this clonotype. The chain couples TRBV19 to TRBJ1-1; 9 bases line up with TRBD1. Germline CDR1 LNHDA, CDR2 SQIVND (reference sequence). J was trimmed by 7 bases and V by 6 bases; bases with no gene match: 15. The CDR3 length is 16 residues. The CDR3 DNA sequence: TGTGCCAGTAGGACTCAATCGGACAGGGGATCCGGTGAAGCTTTCTTT. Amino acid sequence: CASRTQSDRGSGEAFF.

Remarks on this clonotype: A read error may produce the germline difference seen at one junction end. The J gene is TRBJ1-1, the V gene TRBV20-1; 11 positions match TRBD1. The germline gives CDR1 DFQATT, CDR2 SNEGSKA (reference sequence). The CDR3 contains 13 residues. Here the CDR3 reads CSARGQGDTQAFF. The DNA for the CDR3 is TGCAGTGCTAGGGGACAGGGGGACACTCAAGCTTTCTTT.

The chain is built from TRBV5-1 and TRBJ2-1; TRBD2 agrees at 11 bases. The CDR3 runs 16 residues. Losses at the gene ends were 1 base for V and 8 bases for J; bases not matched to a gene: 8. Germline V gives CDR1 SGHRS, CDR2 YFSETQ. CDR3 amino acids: CASSLTYTSGSYEQFF. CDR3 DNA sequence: TGCGCCAGCAGCTTGACGTACACTAGCGGGAGTTATGAGCAGTTCTTC.

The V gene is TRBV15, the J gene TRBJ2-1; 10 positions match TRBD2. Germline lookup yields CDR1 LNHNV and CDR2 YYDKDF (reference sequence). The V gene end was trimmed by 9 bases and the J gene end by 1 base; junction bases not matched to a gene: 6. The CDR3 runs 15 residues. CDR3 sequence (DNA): TGTGCCACTAACCCGGGACTAGCGTCCTACAATGAGCAGTTCTTC. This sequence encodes CATNPGLASYNEQFF.

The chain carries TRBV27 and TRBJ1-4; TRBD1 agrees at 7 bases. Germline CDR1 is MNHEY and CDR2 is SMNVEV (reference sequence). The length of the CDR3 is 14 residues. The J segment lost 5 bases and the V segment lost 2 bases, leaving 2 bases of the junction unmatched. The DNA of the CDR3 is TGTGCCAGCAGTTTACAGGGGGAAAATGAAAAACTGTTTTTT. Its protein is CASSLQGENEKLFF. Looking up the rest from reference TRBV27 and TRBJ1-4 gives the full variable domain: EAQVTQNPRYLITVTGKKLTVTCSQNMNHEYMSWYRQDPGLGLRQIYYSMNVEVTDKGDVPEGYKVSRKEKRNFPLILESPSPNQTSLYFCASSLQGENEKLFFGSGTQLSVL.

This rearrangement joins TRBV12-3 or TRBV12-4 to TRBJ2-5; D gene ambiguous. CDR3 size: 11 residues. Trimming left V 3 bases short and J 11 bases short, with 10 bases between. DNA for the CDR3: TGTGCCAGCAGTTTTTCCGCGCCGCAGTACTTC. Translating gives CASSFSAPQYF.

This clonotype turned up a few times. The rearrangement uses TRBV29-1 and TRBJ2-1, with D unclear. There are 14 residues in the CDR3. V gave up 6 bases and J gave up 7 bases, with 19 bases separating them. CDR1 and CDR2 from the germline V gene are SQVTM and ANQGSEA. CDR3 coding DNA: TGCAGCGTCCTACGGACGGGTTTGCGAAATGAGCAGTTCTTC. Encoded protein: CSVLRTGLRNEQFF.